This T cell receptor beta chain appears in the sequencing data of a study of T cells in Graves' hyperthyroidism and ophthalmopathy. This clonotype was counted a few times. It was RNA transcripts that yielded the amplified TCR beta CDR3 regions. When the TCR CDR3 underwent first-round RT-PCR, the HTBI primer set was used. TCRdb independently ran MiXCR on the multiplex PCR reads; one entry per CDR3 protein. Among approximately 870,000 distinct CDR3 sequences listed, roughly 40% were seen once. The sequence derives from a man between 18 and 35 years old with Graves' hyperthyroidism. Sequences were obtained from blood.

The CDR3 region is CASREIEAANTEAFF. DNA for the CDR3: TGTGCCAGTAGGGAGATTGAGGCGGCGAACACTGAAGCTTTCTTT. This rearrangement joins TRBV19 to TRBJ1-1; D is uncertain. The V gene lost 6 bases and the J gene lost 1 base, with 15 bases spanning the gap. From germline, CDR1 is LNHDA and CDR2 SQIVND (reference sequence). This CDR3 has 15 residues.